The 28 T cell receptor beta chains given below trace back to one sample, sequenced in a study of blood T cell repertoires in COVID-19. Clones were read by immunoSEQ multiplex PCR, and TCRdb kept only the in-frame ones, dropping some. The sample contains some 210,000 clones, around 84% of which appear only once. The sample consisted of PBMCs or T cells enriched from blood (not recorded which). These receptors all stem from a man aged 25 to 45 with acute COVID-19.

This rearrangement joins TRBV5-1 to TRBJ2-1; TRBD2 matches 9 bases. The CDR3 runs 17 residues. Trimming at V came to 5 bases and at J to 0 bases, leaving 9 bases not matched to a gene. Germline V CDR1 and CDR2: SGHRS, YFSETQ. CDR3 residues: CASRDSGGRSSYNEQFF. The CDR3 coding sequence is TGCGCCAGCAGGGATAGCGGGGGCCGGAGCTCCTACAATGAGCAGTTCTTC.

The chain employs TRBV6-1 and TRBJ1-1, with D perhaps TRBD1 (6 bases). CDR3 length equals 12 residues. CDR1 is MNHNS, CDR2 SASEGT, per germline. The ends were cut back, 3 bases at V and 10 bases at J, with 12 bases in the middle. In DNA, the CDR3 is TGTGCCAGCAGTGATGGGGGGGCTCTAGCTTTCTTT. It codes for CASSDGGALAFF.

The CDR3 loop reads CASSLGQGSHEQYF. The CDR3 coding sequence is TGTGCCAGCAGCTTGGGACAGGGAAGCCACGAGCAGTACTTC. The chain joins TRBV11-3 to TRBJ2-7, with 9 bases lining up with TRBD1. The CDR3 is made up of 14 amino acids. V was pared by 3 bases and J by 5 bases, with 5 bases of the junction left unmatched. Germline CDR1 SGHNT, CDR2 YENEEA.

This clone showed up just a few times. The CDR3: CAISVTAGASYEQYF. The DNA for the CDR3 is TGTGCCATCAGTGTTACGGCGGGGGCCTCCTACGAGCAGTACTTC. The chain carries TRBV10-3 and TRBJ2-7, with D perhaps matching TRBD2 (7 bases). The length of the CDR3 is 15 residues. Trimming removed 4 bases from V and 0 bases from J, with 13 bases in between. Per the germline V gene, CDR1 is ENHRY and CDR2 is SYGVKD.

The genes are TRBV2 and TRBJ1-4, with 7 bases identical to TRBD1. Germline CDR1 reads SNHLY; CDR2 reads FYNNEI. This CDR3 has 14 residues. J gave up 4 bases and V 8 bases, and 7 bases lay outside the gene matches. Here the CDR3 DNA reads TGTGCCAGCCAAGTACAGGGGCTTAATGAAAAACTGTTTTTT. Its protein product is CASQVQGLNEKLFF. The whole variable domain, filled in from reference TRBV2 and TRBJ1-4, reads EPEVTQTPSHQVTQMGQEVILRCVPISNHLYFYWYRQILGQKVEFLVSFYNNEISEKSEIFDDQFSVERPDGSNFTLKIRSTKLEDSAMYFCASQVQGLNEKLFFGSGTQLSVL.

The gene calls are TRBV11-2 and TRBJ2-7; D ambiguous. Trimming took off 1 base at V and 3 bases at J, with 16 bases between the two ends. The CDR3 totals 16 residues. The germline V gene encodes CDR1 SGHAT and CDR2 FQNNGV. CDR3 nucleotides: TGTGCCAGCAGCTTAGGTCACAGCACAACTTACTACGAGCAGTACTTC. It codes for CASSLGHSTTYYEQYF.

This chain uses TRBV3-1 (or the pseudogene TRBV3-2) with TRBJ2-5, with 7 positions matching TRBD2. Trimming cost V 7 bases and J 4 bases; bases outside gene matches: 6. CDR1 is LGHDT, CDR2 YNNKEL, per germline (reference sequence). The CDR3 runs 13 residues. The CDR3 region is CASTGGGRETQYF. In nucleotides, the CDR3 is TGTGCCAGCACTGGCGGGGGACGAGAGACCCAGTACTTC.

This CDR3 reads CASSLEGANTGELFF. In DNA, the CDR3 is TGCGCCAGCAGCCTTGAGGGGGCGAACACCGGGGAGCTGTTTTTT. V gene TRBV5-1 combines with J gene TRBJ2-2; D is possibly TRBD1 (6 bases). Germline values: CDR1 SGHRS, CDR2 YFSETQ. Trimming took 4 bases from V and 0 from J, leaving 10 bases between them. The CDR3 extends over 15 amino acids.

The rearrangement joins TRBV5-1 to TRBJ2-1, with D perhaps matching TRBD1 (6 bases). V was clipped by 7 bases and J by 5 bases, with 16 bases between them. CDR1 and CDR2 (germline): SGHRS, YFSETQ. The CDR3 has 14 amino acids. CDR3: CASSRLDSNNEQFF. The DNA for the CDR3 is TGCGCCAGCTCAAGGCTGGACAGTAACAATGAGCAGTTCTTC.

The V call is TRBV5-1, the J call TRBJ1-2, with TRBD1 identical over 7 bases. CDR1 and CDR2 (germline): SGHRS, YFSETQ. CDR3 length equals 14 residues. V was clipped by 3 bases and J by 2 bases; unmatched bases: 4. The CDR3 sequence is CASSWVDRNYGYTF. The CDR3 DNA reads as TGCGCCAGCAGCTGGGTGGACAGGAACTATGGCTACACCTTC.

This chain joins TRBV3-1 (or the pseudogene TRBV3-2) and TRBJ2-5, with TRBD2 matching 8 bases. V shed 1 base, J shed 1 base, and the junction held 5 bases outside the gene matches. Germline values: CDR1 LGHDT, CDR2 YNNKEL (reference sequence). CDR3 length equals 16 residues. This CDR3 reads CASSQGPGLGQETQYF. The CDR3 bases are TGTGCCAGCAGCCAAGGGCCGGGACTAGGCCAAGAGACCCAGTACTTC.

The V call is TRBV6-4, the J call TRBJ1-3; D is undetermined. CDR1 MRHNA and CDR2 SNTAGT come from the germline V gene. V shed 6 bases and J shed 0 bases, with 15 bases lying between them. The CDR3 runs to 16 residues. CDR3 region: CASSYVDCNSGNTIYF. In DNA, the CDR3 is TGTGCCAGCAGCTACGTGGACTGCAACTCTGGAAACACCATATATTTT.

The rearrangement joins TRBV5-4 to TRBJ2-3, with 9 bases aligning to TRBD2. V lost 5 bases, J lost 6 bases, and 10 bases stayed unmatched. This CDR3 comprises 15 residues. Germline V gene data show CDR1 as SGHNT and CDR2 as YYREEE (reference sequence). CDR3: CASRPMRGGHDTQYF. The DNA for the CDR3 is TGTGCCAGCAGGCCCATGCGGGGGGGCCACGATACGCAGTATTTT.

This chain links TRBV19 with TRBJ2-2; 9 bases line up with TRBD2. The CDR3 is 18 residues long. From germline, CDR1 is LNHDA and CDR2 SQIVND (reference sequence). V gave up 2 bases and J gave up 4 bases; unmatched junction bases: 11. This CDR3 reads CASSINLVASGATGELFF. The DNA of the CDR3 is TGTGCCAGTAGTATAAATCTTGTCGCTAGCGGGGCCACCGGGGAGCTGTTTTTT.

The chain couples TRBV28 to TRBJ1-3, with D possibly being TRBD1 (5 bases). V lost 8 bases to trimming and J lost 0 bases, with 17 bases between them. Germline CDR1 reads MDHEN; CDR2 reads SYDVKM. The CDR3 is 16 amino acids. The CDR3 loop is CASGPGDASSGNTIYF. CDR3 sequence (DNA): TGTGCCAGCGGGCCGGGGGACGCTTCCTCTGGAAACACCATATATTTT.

The table lists this clone with a count of one. The CDR3 reads CASSTPGQGNEKLFF. The CDR3 nucleotides are TGTGCCAGCAGTACACCGGGACAGGGAAATGAAAAACTGTTTTTT. This chain joins TRBV6-2 or TRBV6-3 and TRBJ1-4; 9 bases are a match to TRBD1. Germline values: CDR1 MNHEY, CDR2 SVGEGT. The length of the CDR3 is 15 residues. V trimming: 5 bases; J trimming: 5 bases; junction bases outside the gene matches: 6.

The V and J genes are TRBV7-9 and TRBJ2-3; 9 positions match TRBD2. Losses at the gene ends were 4 bases for V and 0 bases for J; bases not matched to a gene: 5. There are 16 residues in the CDR3. The germline gives CDR1 SEHNR, CDR2 FQNEAQ (reference sequence). As DNA, the CDR3 is TGTGCCAGCAGCTCGTCTAGCGGGGCCAGCACAGATACGCAGTATTTT. It yields the protein CASSSSSGASTDTQYF.

This clone was counted many times. The gene calls are TRBV4-1 and TRBJ1-3, with D possibly being TRBD1 (6 bases). With 3 bases removed from V and 0 bases from J, the gap between germline ends came to 12 bases. The CDR3 runs 16 residues. The V gene's germline CDR1 is MGHRA and CDR2 YSYEKL. The CDR3 protein is CASSQTTGISGNTIYF. The CDR3 region has the DNA TGCGCCAGCAGCCAGACGACAGGCATCTCTGGAAACACCATATATTTT.

This chain joins TRBV7-9 and TRBJ1-4; weak D call: TRBD1 (6 bases). V lost 7 bases and J lost 4, with 16 bases in between. The CDR3 contains 15 residues. The germline V gene has CDR1 SEHNR and CDR2 FQNEAQ (reference sequence). This CDR3 reads CASTRTGKRNEKLFF. The CDR3 DNA is TGTGCCAGCACCCGAACAGGGAAACGTAATGAAAAACTGTTTTTT.

The chain carries TRBV12-3 or TRBV12-4 and TRBJ1-2, with D unclear. The CDR3 covers 12 residues. V was pared by 7 bases and J by 11 bases, with 17 bases between. The CDR3 DNA reads as TGTGCCAGCACCGCACTCGGGCCGGGGTACACCTTC. Translation: CASTALGPGYTF.

This clone has a handful of counts. This CDR3 is CASSLVLGQGGYGYTF. The DNA for the CDR3 is TGTGCCAGCAGCTTGGTGTTGGGACAGGGCGGCTATGGCTACACCTTC. V and J are TRBV5-4 and TRBJ1-2; 9 bases match TRBD1. The CDR3 covers 16 residues. The trim removed 0 bases at V and 4 bases at J, leaving 7 bases unmatched. Germline V gene sequence: CDR1 SGHNT, CDR2 YYREEE (reference sequence).

This chain uses TRBV19 with TRBJ2-7, with a tentative D call TRBD1 (6 bases). Trimming left V 6 bases short and J 3 bases short, with 12 bases between. CDR3 length: 13 residues. The germline CDR1 and CDR2 sequences are LNHDA and SQIVND (reference sequence). The CDR3 reads CASRDREHYEQYF. CDR3 DNA: TGTGCCAGTAGGGACAGAGAACACTACGAGCAGTACTTC.

In DNA form, the CDR3 reads TGTGCCAGCAGCTATGACGCAGGGGCGCAAGAGACCCAGTACTTC. Translating gives CASSYDAGAQETQYF. The chain carries TRBV5-4 and TRBJ2-5; D may be TRBD1 (6 bases). Germline V lookup: CDR1 SGHNT, CDR2 YYREEE (reference sequence). The CDR3 length is 15 residues. V was cut by 3 bases and J by 2 bases, with 14 bases left in between.

V usage is TRBV6-1 and J usage is TRBJ1-5, with TRBD1 matching 10 bases. The CDR3 has 16 residues. Germline V gene lookup returns CDR1 MNHNS and CDR2 SASEGT. Trimming cost V 4 bases and J 7 bases; bases outside gene matches: 10. In nucleotides, the CDR3 is TGTGCCAGCAGTGTTTCCGGGACAGGGGATGGACAGCCCCAGCATTTT. Protein: CASSVSGTGDGQPQHF.

The chain carries TRBV7-6 and TRBJ1-3; no clear D gene. Germline V gene sequence: CDR1 SGHVS, CDR2 FNYEAQ. V gave up 5 bases and J gave up 4 bases, with 18 bases separating them. The CDR3 has 16 amino acids. DNA of the CDR3: TGTGCCAGCAGCACGATTATACAGAGATCGGGAAACACCATATATTTT. Protein product: CASSTIIQRSGNTIYF.

The rearrangement links TRBV28 to TRBJ2-1, with TRBD1 identical over 10 bases. With 2 bases clipped from V and 8 bases from J, the junction kept 12 bases outside the gene matches. The germline gives CDR1 MDHEN, CDR2 SYDVKM. This CDR3 has 17 amino acids. The CDR3 region is CASSLLQAGTGADEQFF. DNA of the CDR3: TGTGCCAGCAGTTTACTACAAGCCGGGACAGGGGCCGATGAGCAGTTCTTC.

This clone was detected a few times. The rearrangement links TRBV4-1 to TRBJ2-3; 7 bases fit TRBD1. V was pared by 2 bases and J by 1 base, with 6 bases of the junction left unmatched. The CDR3 has 16 residues. Germline V gene data show CDR1 as MGHRA and CDR2 as YSYEKL. CDR3 residues: CASSQRGPSGTDTQYF. The CDR3 nucleotides read TGCGCCAGCAGCCAAAGGGGGCCTTCGGGCACAGATACGCAGTATTTT.

The V gene is TRBV5-4, the J gene TRBJ2-6; D remains ambiguous. The germline V gene has CDR1 SGHNT and CDR2 YYREEE (reference sequence). This CDR3 contains 17 residues. V was pared by 2 bases and J by 0 bases, with 12 bases between. The CDR3 loop reads CASSLPNGYSGANVLTF. DNA for the CDR3: TGTGCCAGCAGCTTACCCAACGGTTACTCTGGGGCCAACGTCCTGACTTTC.